This TCR beta chain was identified in a study of cytomegalovirus exposure and HLA in healthy donors. Whole-study findings and limits: The study found most TCR sequences rare, yet found some public TCRs in many donors. CMV serostatus stood as the only immune exposure information on hand. From TCR beta sequences, most subjects' HLA-A and HLA-B alleles were reportedly predicted accurately.

This CDR3 is built from 15 residues. J lost 4 bases, V lost 2 bases, and 4 bases had no gene match. Germline V gene sequence: CDR1 SGHTA, CDR2 FQGTGA. The PCR used 60 Vbeta and 13 Jbeta primers. Authors' methods: Some 11 million shared chains were among the approximately 76 million unique TCR beta chains that a later analysis counted. Using immunoSEQ multiplex PCR, the repertoire was profiled, and TCRdb retains in-frame clones only, with some absent. The DNA gave D and trimming, while V, J and clone size come from that table. The table lists around 100,000 clones, 60% to 80% of them singletons. To note about this clone: What it binds is not known. The sample holds other DNA sequences that translate to the same CDR3.

The specimen sequenced was PBMCs. The receptor comes from a male donor in good health and CMV-seropositive. The gene calls are TRBV7-3 and TRBJ2-3; TRBD1 agrees at 9 bases. For the CDR3, the DNA is TGTGCCAGCAGCTTATCGCGGACAGGGGCAGATACGCAGTATTTT. Translating gives CASSLSRTGADTQYF.